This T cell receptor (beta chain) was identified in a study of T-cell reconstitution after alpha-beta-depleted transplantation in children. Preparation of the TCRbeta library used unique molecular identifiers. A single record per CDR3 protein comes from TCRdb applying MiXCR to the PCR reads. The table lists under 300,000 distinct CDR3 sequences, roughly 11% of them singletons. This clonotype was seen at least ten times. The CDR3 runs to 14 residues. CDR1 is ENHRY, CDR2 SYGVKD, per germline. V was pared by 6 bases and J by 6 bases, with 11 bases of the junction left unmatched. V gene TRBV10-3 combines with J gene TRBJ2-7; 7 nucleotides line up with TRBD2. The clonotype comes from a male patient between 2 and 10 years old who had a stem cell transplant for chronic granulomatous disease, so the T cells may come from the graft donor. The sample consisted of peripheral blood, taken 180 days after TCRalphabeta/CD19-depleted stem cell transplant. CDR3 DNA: TGTGCCATCAGCTCCAACTCTAGACTAGCCGAGCAGTACTTC. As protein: CAISSNSRLAEQYF.